These 14 T cell receptor beta chains were sequenced from one sample in a study of blood T cells in healthy people across ages. A J-beta primer mix and a sample-barcoded 5' primer were used in a second PCR of about 7 to 12 cycles. TCRdb processed the 5' RACE reads anew with MiXCR; each CDR3 protein has one entry. The repertoire includes fewer than 2 million distinct CDR3 sequences, 39% of them detected once, and more than 20% sits in the top ten. The sequenced sample was blood. The receptors were gathered from a human donor in good health.

The V gene is TRBV4-2, the J gene TRBJ2-3, with 13 bases lining up with TRBD2. The CDR3 sequence is 16 residues long. J was trimmed by 7 bases and V by 2 bases; bases with no gene match: 6. Germline V gives CDR1 LGHNA, CDR2 YNFKEQ. The chain's CDR3 is CASSQLGLAGVNTQYF. CDR3 DNA sequence: TGTGCCAGCAGCCAATTAGGACTAGCGGGGGTGAATACGCAGTATTTT.

This clonotype was seen a handful of times. CDR3 amino acids: CASSPKGGDLSEQYF. CDR3 DNA sequence: TGTGCCAGCTCACCTAAAGGGGGAGACCTGAGCGAGCAGTACTTC. The gene calls are TRBV18 and TRBJ2-5, with D tentatively TRBD1 (6 bases). Matching the DNA end better, TRBJ2-7 makes the J call doubtful. Germline CDR1 reads KGHSH; CDR2 reads LQKENI. CDR3 length equals 15 residues.

This clonotype occurred many times. V usage is TRBV28 and J usage is TRBJ2-3; TRBD2 might be the D (5 bases). Per the germline V gene, CDR1 is MDHEN and CDR2 is SYDVKM. This CDR3 is 17 amino acids long. The V end lost 3 bases, the J end lost 0 bases, and 16 bases lay between the germline ends. CDR3 in DNA: TGTGCCAGCAGTTTCCCACTGACGGGAACTAGCACAGATACGCAGTATTTT. Translation: CASSFPLTGTSTDTQYF.

The V gene is TRBV7-9, the J gene TRBJ1-2; D ambiguous. V shed 4 bases and J shed 8 bases, with 20 bases lying between them. The CDR3 contains 15 residues. Per germline, CDR1 SEHNR and CDR2 FQNEAQ (reference sequence). The CDR3: CASSSELRVLGGYTF. The CDR3 DNA is TGTGCCAGCAGCTCGGAATTAAGGGTGTTGGGAGGCTACACCTTC.

This chain links TRBV15 with TRBJ1-6, with D possibly TRBD1 on 6 matching bases. The CDR3 covers 15 residues. The germline V gene encodes CDR1 LNHNV and CDR2 YYDKDF (reference sequence). The V end lost 5 bases, the J end lost 5 bases, and 13 bases lay between the germline ends. Here the CDR3 reads CATSPQGGDNSPLHF. In DNA form, the CDR3 reads TGTGCCACCAGCCCACAGGGTGGGGATAATTCACCCCTCCACTTT.

This clonotype has just a few counts. The rearrangement joins TRBV7-3 to TRBJ2-3, with 8 nucleotides matching TRBD2. The germline V gene has CDR1 SGHTA and CDR2 FQGTGA. The ends lost 2 bases at V and 7 bases at J; junction bases unmatched: 11. The CDR3 sequence is 16 residues long. CDR3 sequence reads: CASSLAGGFSPHTQYF. The CDR3, as DNA: TGTGCCAGCAGCTTAGCGGGGGGCTTTTCCCCGCATACGCAGTATTTT.

The chain links TRBV7-2 to TRBJ1-1, with unresolved D. V lost 3 bases and J 1 base, leaving 9 bases between the germline ends. The CDR3 totals 14 residues. Per the germline V gene, CDR1 is SGHTA and CDR2 is FQGNSA. The CDR3: CASSFQAGNTEAFF. CDR3 DNA: TGTGCCAGCAGCTTCCAAGCAGGGAACACTGAAGCTTTCTTT.

The chain links TRBV4-3 to TRBJ2-3, with D perhaps matching TRBD1 or TRBD2 (6 bases each). Trimming left V 2 bases short and J 5 bases short, with 14 bases between. Germline-derived CDR1 and CDR2 are LGHNA and YSLEER. The CDR3 has 15 residues. The CDR3 protein is CASSQTTRGQDTQYF. CDR3 DNA sequence: TGCGCCAGCAGCCAAACTACCCGGGGGCAAGATACGCAGTATTTT.

The chain is built from TRBV24-1 and TRBJ1-4; 9 nucleotides agree with TRBD1. The CDR3 extends over 16 amino acids. With 4 bases clipped from V and 9 bases from J, the junction kept 11 bases outside the gene matches. Germline CDR1 and CDR2: KGHDR and SFDVKD. The DNA for the CDR3 is TGTGCCACCAGTGACCGACCGGGACAGGGTATGCAAAAACTGTTTTTT. Translated: CATSDRPGQGMQKLFF.

As for this clonotype: At one of its ends the junction is not consistent with the germline gene, which may arise from a read error. The rearrangement links TRBV7-7 to TRBJ2-7; D perhaps matches TRBD2 (5 bases). Gene TRBJ2-5 matches the end of the DNA better, so the J call may be wrong. Looked up from germline, CDR1 is SSHAT and CDR2 is FNYEAQ (reference sequence). This CDR3 comprises 15 residues. CDR3 region: CASSLTTSMGETQYF. In DNA form, the CDR3 reads TGTGCTAGCAGCTTAACCACTAGTATGGGGGAGACCCAGTACTTC.

V is TRBV5-1 and J is TRBJ2-7, with a possible D match to TRBD1 (5 bases). V dropped 5 bases and J dropped 5 bases, with 17 bases sitting between them. CDR1 is SGHRS, CDR2 YFSETQ, per germline. The length of the CDR3 is 14 residues. For the CDR3, the DNA is TGCGCCAGCAGGTTGACAGCCGAGTGGGACGAGCAGTACTTC. Residues: CASRLTAEWDEQYF.

The chain employs TRBV9 and TRBJ2-3, with 11 bases matching TRBD2. V was clipped by 2 bases and J by 9 bases; unmatched bases: 8. The germline V gene encodes CDR1 SGDLS and CDR2 YYNGEE. CDR3 length: 15 amino acids. CDR3 nucleotides: TGTGCCAGCAGCGTGGACGGGACTAGCGGAGCGACGCAGTATTTT. Its translation: CASSVDGTSGATQYF.

This clonotype was picked up one time. At one boundary the junction diverges from the germline segment, which might be a read error. The chain is built from TRBV29-1 and TRBJ2-5, with a tentative D call TRBD1 (5 bases). CDR1 is SQVTM, CDR2 ANQGSEA, per germline. The CDR3 extends over 13 amino acids. The CDR3 region is CCVGHLKRETQYF. The CDR3 coding sequence is TGCTGCGTTGGACACCTTAAGAGGGAGACCCAGTACTTC.

V is TRBV29-1 and J is TRBJ2-1; possibly TRBD1 for D (7 bases). Deletions cut 5 bases from V and 2 bases from J, with 13 bases between. This CDR3 has 14 amino acids. Germline lookup yields CDR1 SQVTM and CDR2 ANQGSEA. The CDR3 sequence is CSVRDREAYNEQFF. CDR3 DNA sequence: TGCAGCGTTCGTGACAGGGAGGCCTACAATGAGCAGTTCTTC.